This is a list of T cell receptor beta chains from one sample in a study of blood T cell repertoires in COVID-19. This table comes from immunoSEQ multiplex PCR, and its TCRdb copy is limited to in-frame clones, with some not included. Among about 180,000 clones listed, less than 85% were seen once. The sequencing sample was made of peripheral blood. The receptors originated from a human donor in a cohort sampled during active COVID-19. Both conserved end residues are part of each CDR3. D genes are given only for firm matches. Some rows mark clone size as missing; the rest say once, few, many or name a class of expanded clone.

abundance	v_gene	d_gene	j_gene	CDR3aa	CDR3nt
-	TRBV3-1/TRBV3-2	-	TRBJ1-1	CASSQDLEGNTEAFF	TGTGCCAGCAGCCAAGATCTAGAGGGGAACACTGAAGCTTTCTTT
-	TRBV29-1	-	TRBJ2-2	CRGPWQGLFF	TGCAGGGGGCCTTGGCAGGGTCTGTTTTTT
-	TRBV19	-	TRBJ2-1	CASSGRGSSYNEQFF	TGTGCCAGTAGTGGTAGGGGAAGCTCCTACAATGAGCAGTTCTTC
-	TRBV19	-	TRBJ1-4	CASSIDREKLFF	TGTGCCAGTAGTATAGACAGAGAAAAACTGTTTTTT
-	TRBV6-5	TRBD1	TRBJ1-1	CASNLDRGVTEAFF	TGTGCCAGCAACCTCGACAGGGGAGTTACTGAAGCTTTCTTT
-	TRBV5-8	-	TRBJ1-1	CASSLSGVMTEAFF	TGTGCCAGCAGCTTGTCAGGGGTTATGACTGAAGCTTTCTTT
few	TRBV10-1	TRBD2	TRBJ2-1	CASSEYGTSSHEQFF	TGCGCCAGCAGTGAGTACGGGACTAGCAGCCATGAGCAGTTCTTC
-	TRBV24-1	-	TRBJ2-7	CASISHTYEQYF	TGTGCCAGCATTAGTCATACCTACGAGCAGTACTTC
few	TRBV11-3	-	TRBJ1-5	CASSPTSGVSKPQHF	TGTGCCAGCAGCCCCACCTCGGGAGTAAGTAAGCCCCAGCATTTT
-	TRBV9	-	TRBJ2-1	CASSVGPSGAVEQFF	TGTGCCAGCAGCGTCGGACCATCAGGGGCCGTAGAGCAGTTCTTC
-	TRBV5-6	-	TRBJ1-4	CASSSPGYMEKLFF	TGTGCCAGCAGCTCTCCAGGGTATATGGAAAAACTGTTTTTT
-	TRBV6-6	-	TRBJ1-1	CASSPMYLRQNTEAFF	TGTGCCAGCAGTCCTATGTACCTTAGACAAAACACTGAAGCTTTCTTT
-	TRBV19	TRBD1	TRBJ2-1	CASRRLSGQGSNNEQFF	TGTGCCAGTAGACGCCTCTCGGGACAGGGAAGCAACAATGAGCAGTTCTTC
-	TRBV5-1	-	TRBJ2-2	CASSLAVDTGELFF	TGCGCCAGCAGCTTGGCGGTGGACACCGGGGAGCTGTTTTTT
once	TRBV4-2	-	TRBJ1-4	CASSIPGGEKLFF	TGTGCCAGCAGCATTCCCGGTGGTGAAAAACTGTTTTTT
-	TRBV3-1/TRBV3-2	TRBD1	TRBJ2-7	CASSQDRVREQYF	TGTGCCAGCAGCCAGGACAGGGTTCGCGAGCAGTACTTC
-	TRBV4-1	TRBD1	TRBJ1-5	CASSQDRTGIQPQHF	TGCGCCAGCAGCCAAGATCGGACAGGGATTCAGCCCCAGCATTTT
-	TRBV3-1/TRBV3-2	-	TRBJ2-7	CASSRAGQALYEQYF	TGTGCCAGCAGCCGGGCGGGGCAGGCTCTCTACGAGCAGTACTTC
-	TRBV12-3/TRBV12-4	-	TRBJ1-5	CASSSENQPQHF	TGTGCCAGCAGTTCGGAGAATCAGCCCCAGCATTTT
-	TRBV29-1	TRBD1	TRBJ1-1	CSAQTGGTEAFF	TGCAGCGCCCAGACAGGGGGCACTGAAGCTTTCTTT
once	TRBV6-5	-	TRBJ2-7	CASSRLGARDEQYF	TGTGCCAGCAGTCGACTAGGGGCCAGGGACGAGCAGTACTTC
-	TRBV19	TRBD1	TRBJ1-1	CASMRAGGYTEAFF	TGTGCCAGTATGAGGGCAGGGGGGTACACTGAAGCTTTCTTT
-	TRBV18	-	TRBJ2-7	CASSPGHLYEQYF	TGTGCCAGCTCACCTGGACACCTCTACGAGCAGTACTTC
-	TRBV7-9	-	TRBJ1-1	CASSPGIGPSTEAFF	TGTGCCAGCAGCCCAGGGATCGGACCCTCCACTGAAGCTTTCTTT
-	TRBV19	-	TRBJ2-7	CASSIVNTLYEQYF	TGTGCCAGTAGTATAGTTAACACGCTTTACGAGCAGTACTTC
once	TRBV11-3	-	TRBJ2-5	CASSLGGGKTQYF	TGTGCCAGCAGCTTGGGGGGTGGGAAGACCCAGTACTTC
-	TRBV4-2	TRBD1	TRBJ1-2	CASSQVYGDSTLYGYTF	TGTGCCAGCAGCCAAGTCTACGGGGACAGTACTCTCTATGGCTACACCTTC
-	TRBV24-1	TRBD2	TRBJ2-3	CATSDTSGGDTQYF	TGTGCCACCAGTGATACTAGCGGGGGAGATACGCAGTATTTT
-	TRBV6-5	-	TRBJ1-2	CATFQGVNGYTF	TGTGCCACCTTTCAAGGGGTGAATGGCTACACCTTC
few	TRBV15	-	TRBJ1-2	CATGRGFRGIYGYTF	TGTGCCACCGGTAGGGGATTCCGCGGGATATATGGCTACACCTTC
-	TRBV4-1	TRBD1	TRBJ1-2	CASSQGSDRANGYTF	TGCGCCAGCAGCCAAGGGTCCGACAGGGCGAATGGCTACACCTTC
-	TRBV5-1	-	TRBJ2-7	CASSLGPGKGYEQYF	TGCGCCAGCAGCTTGGGGCCGGGGAAAGGCTACGAGCAGTACTTC
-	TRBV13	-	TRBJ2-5	CASSLIQMETQYF	TGTGCCAGCAGCTTAATACAAATGGAGACCCAGTACTTC
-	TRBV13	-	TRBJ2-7	CASSYYRDSSYEQYF	TGTGCCAGCAGTTACTACCGGGACTCCTCCTACGAGCAGTACTTC
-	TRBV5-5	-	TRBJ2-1	CASSLWWEAPDNEQFF	TGTGCCAGCAGCTTGTGGTGGGAGGCCCCTGACAATGAGCAGTTCTTC
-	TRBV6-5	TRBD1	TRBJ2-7	CASSQDRAYSYEQYF	TGTGCCAGCAGCCAGGACAGGGCATACTCCTACGAGCAGTACTTC
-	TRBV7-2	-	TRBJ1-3	CASSKNRDTGNTIYF	TGTGCCAGCAGCAAAAACAGGGATACTGGAAACACCATATATTTT
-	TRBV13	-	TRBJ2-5	CASSLEGHGKTQYF	TGTGCCAGCAGCCTGGAGGGGCATGGGAAGACCCAGTACTTC
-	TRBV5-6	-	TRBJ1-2	CASSLVDRENYGYTF	TGTGCCAGCAGCTTAGTTGATAGGGAGAACTATGGCTACACCTTC
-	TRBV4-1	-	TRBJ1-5	CASSHDPGHLHQPQHF	TGCGCCAGCAGCCATGACCCGGGACACCTTCATCAGCCCCAGCATTTT
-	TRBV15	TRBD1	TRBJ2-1	CATSRDRGSNEQFF	TGTGCCACCAGCAGGGACAGGGGGTCCAATGAGCAGTTCTTC
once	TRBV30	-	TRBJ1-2	CACKQGANYGYTF	TGTGCCTGCAAACAGGGAGCTAACTATGGCTACACCTTC
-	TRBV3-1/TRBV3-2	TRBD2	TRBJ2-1	CASSSPRSGTSGGNEQFF	TGTGCCAGCAGCTCCCCAAGATCCGGGACTAGCGGGGGTAATGAGCAGTTCTTC
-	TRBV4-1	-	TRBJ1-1	CASSLRQDTEAFF	TGCGCCAGCAGCCTTCGACAGGACACTGAAGCTTTCTTT
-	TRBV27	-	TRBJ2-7	CASSRGRLPYEQYF	TGTGCCAGCAGTAGAGGGCGCCTACCCTACGAGCAGTACTTC
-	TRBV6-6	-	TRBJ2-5	CASRVQWDAQGGTQYF	TGTGCCAGCAGAGTACAATGGGACGCCCAGGGAGGGACCCAGTACTTC
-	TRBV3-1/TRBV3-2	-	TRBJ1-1	CASSHSRGDNTEAFF	TGTGCCAGCAGCCATTCCAGGGGAGATAACACTGAAGCTTTCTTT
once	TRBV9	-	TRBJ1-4	CASSVAPGVAEKLFF	TGTGCCAGCAGCGTAGCCCCAGGGGTGGCTGAAAAACTGTTTTTT
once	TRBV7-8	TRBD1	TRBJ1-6	CASSLYRGRNSPLHF	TGTGCCAGCAGCCTTTACAGGGGGAGAAATTCACCCCTCCACTTT
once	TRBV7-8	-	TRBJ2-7	CASSLVAAAYEQYF	TGTGCCAGCAGCTTAGTTGCGGCAGCCTACGAGCAGTACTTC
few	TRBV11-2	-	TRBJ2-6	CASSELGFNVLTF	TGTGCCAGCAGTGAACTCGGGTTCAACGTCCTGACTTTC
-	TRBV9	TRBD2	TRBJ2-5	CASSAFLGGGNMETQYF	TGTGCCAGCAGCGCATTTCTAGGCGGGGGGAATATGGAGACCCAGTACTTC
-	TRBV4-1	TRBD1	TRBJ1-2	CASSQTLGQGDLYGYTF	TGCGCCAGCAGCCAGACCTTGGGACAGGGGGATCTTTATGGCTACACCTTC